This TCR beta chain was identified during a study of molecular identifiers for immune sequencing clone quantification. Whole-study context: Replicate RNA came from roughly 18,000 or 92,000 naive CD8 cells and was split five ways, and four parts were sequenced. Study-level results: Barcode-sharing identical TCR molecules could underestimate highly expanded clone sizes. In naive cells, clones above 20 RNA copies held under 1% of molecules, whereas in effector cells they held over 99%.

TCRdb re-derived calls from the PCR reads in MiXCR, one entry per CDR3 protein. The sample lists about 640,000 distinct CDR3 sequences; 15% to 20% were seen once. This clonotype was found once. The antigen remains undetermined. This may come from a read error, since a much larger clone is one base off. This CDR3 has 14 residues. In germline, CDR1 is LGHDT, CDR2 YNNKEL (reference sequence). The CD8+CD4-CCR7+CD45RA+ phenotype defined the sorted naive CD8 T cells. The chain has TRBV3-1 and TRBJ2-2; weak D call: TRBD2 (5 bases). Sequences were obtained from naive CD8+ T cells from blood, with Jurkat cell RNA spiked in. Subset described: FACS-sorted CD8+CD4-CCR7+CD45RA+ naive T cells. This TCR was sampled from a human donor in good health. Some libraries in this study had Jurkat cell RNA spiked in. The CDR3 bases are TGTGCCAGCAGCGATTTGGTGAACACCGGGGAGCTGCTTTTT. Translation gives CASSDLVNTGELLF.